This T cell receptor beta chain was profiled in a study of shared clonotypes between healthy human individuals. Study-level information: Aged between 18 and 49, the donors were a couple of women and a few men. Notes on the study in general: Sequencing depth was expected to influence donor clonotype sharing. The study found roughly 5% of naive CD4 clonotypes shared across several donors.

Samples underwent the assay at deep level. Sequencing used immunoSEQ multiplex PCR; TCRdb keeps in-frame clones, though not all of them. The table lists around 1 million clones, about three quarters of them singletons. The CDR3 length is 14 residues. Looked up from germline, CDR1 is SGHRS and CDR2 is YFSETQ. The V and J ends lost 7 bases and 1 base respectively, with 13 bases between them. Comment on this clone: Its antigen is not identified.

V gene TRBV5-1 combines with J gene TRBJ2-3; tentative D call: TRBD2 (7 bases). This receptor was obtained from a man aged 18-30 years in good health. Material for sequencing was memory CD4+ T cells sorted from blood. Subset in this sample: CD45RA-negative fraction. CDR3 DNA: TGCGCCAGCTCCGGGGGGCCCGGCACAGATACGCAGTATTTT. It specifies CASSGGPGTDTQYF.